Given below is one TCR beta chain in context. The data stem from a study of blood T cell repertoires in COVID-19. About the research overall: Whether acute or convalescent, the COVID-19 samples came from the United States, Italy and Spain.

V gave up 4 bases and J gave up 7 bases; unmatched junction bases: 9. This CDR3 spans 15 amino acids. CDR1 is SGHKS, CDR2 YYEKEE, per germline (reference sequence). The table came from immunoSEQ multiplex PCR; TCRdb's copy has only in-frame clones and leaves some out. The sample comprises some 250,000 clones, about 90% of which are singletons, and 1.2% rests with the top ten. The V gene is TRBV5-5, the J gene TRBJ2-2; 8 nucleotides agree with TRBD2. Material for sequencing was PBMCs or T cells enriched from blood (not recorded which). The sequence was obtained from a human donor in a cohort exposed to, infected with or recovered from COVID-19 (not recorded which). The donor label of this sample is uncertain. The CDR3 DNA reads TGTGCCAGCAGCCCTCGGGGGGGCGAGTACGGGGAGCTGTTTTTT. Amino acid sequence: CASSPRGGEYGELFF. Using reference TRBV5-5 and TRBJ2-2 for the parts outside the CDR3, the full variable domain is DAGVTQSPTHLIKTRGQQVTLRCSPISGHKSVSWYQQVLGQGPQFIFQYYEKEERGRGNFPDRFSARQFPNYSSELNVNALLLGDSALYLCASSPRGGEYGELFFGEGSRLTVL.